A single sample gave rise to the 21 T cell receptor beta chains below, sequenced in a study of cytomegalovirus exposure and HLA in healthy donors. A multiplex PCR was run with 60 Vbeta primers and 13 Jbeta primers. The protocol was immunoSEQ multiplex PCR, while the TCRdb copy is restricted to in-frame clones and leaves out a portion. The profile shows over 70,000 clones, over 70% of them singletons. Sequenced material: PBMCs. All receptors come from a man between 45 and 60 years old in good health and CMV-seropositive.

The CDR3 reads CASSPDRVAVGYQETQYF. The DNA of the CDR3 is TGTGCCAGCAGTCCAGACAGGGTTGCCGTCGGTTATCAAGAGACCCAGTACTTC. The chain uses TRBV27 and TRBJ2-5; the match to TRBD1 covers 7 bases. The V segment lost 5 bases and the J segment 2 bases; nucleotides outside the gene matches: 17. From germline, CDR1 is MNHEY and CDR2 SMNVEV (reference sequence). The CDR3 sequence is 18 residues long.

The gene calls are TRBV4-2 and TRBJ2-7, with 7 bases matching TRBD2. Germline V gene sequence: CDR1 LGHNA, CDR2 YNFKEQ. The trim removed 0 bases at V and 2 bases at J, leaving 10 bases unmatched. CDR3 length equals 17 residues. CDR3 region: CASSQDLAGEGTYEQYF. The CDR3 DNA reads TGTGCCAGCAGCCAAGATTTGGCCGGGGAGGGTACCTACGAGCAGTACTTC.

The chain employs TRBV5-4 and TRBJ2-1, with 9 nucleotides matching TRBD2. Germline assignment: CDR1 SGHNT and CDR2 YYREEE (reference sequence). The V segment lost 2 bases and the J segment 5 bases; nucleotides outside the gene matches: 5. The CDR3 is 15 residues long. Here the CDR3 DNA reads TGTGCCAGCAGCTTCTTGACTAGCGGAGACAATGAGCAGTTCTTC. Translating gives CASSFLTSGDNEQFF.

This chain joins TRBV6-5 and TRBJ2-3, with D possibly being TRBD2 (6 bases). CDR3 length: 15 amino acids. Looked up from germline, CDR1 is MNHEY and CDR2 is SVGAGI. The V and J ends lost 6 bases and 0 bases respectively, with 13 bases between them. CDR3 sequence: CASRISGTSTDTQYF. In DNA, the CDR3 is TGTGCCAGCAGGATTAGCGGCACTAGCACAGATACGCAGTATTTT.

V is TRBV10-1 and J is TRBJ1-1; 7 bases fit TRBD1. This CDR3 has 14 residues. Germline V lookup: CDR1 WNHNN, CDR2 SYGVQD (reference sequence). The ends lost 4 bases at V and 1 base at J; junction bases unmatched: 3. CDR3 in amino acids: CASSAGQPNTEAFF. CDR3 bases: TGCGCCAGCAGTGCGGGACAGCCGAACACTGAAGCTTTCTTT.

This clone has just a few counts. The V gene is TRBV7-2, the J gene TRBJ1-3, with D perhaps matching TRBD1 (6 bases). Trimming cost V 5 bases and J 4 bases, with 15 bases left between them. Germline V gene lookup returns CDR1 SGHTA and CDR2 FQGNSA. The CDR3 spans 15 residues. The DNA of the CDR3 is TGTGCCAGCAGCCCCTCGCGGGGGCAAGGAAACACCATATATTTT. It is translated as CASSPSRGQGNTIYF.

This chain links TRBV6-1 with TRBJ1-1; D gene ambiguous. The CDR3 is 13 residues long. The V end was cut by 4 bases, the J end by 1 base, with 7 bases between. CDR1 and CDR2 from the germline V gene are MNHNS and SASEGT. The CDR3 bases are TGTGCCAGCAGTGTAGATACGAACACTGAAGCTTTCTTT. Translation gives CASSVDTNTEAFF.

The V and J genes are TRBV11-2 and TRBJ2-1; perhaps TRBD2 as D (5 bases). Per the germline V gene, CDR1 is SGHAT and CDR2 is FQNNGV. This CDR3 region has 16 residues. Trimming took 1 base from V and 5 from J, leaving 15 bases between them. The CDR3 DNA is TGTGCCAGCAGCTTAGTGATCCAGGCGGGCCACAATGAGCAGTTCTTC. This encodes CASSLVIQAGHNEQFF.

This clone showed up just a few times. The genes are TRBV11-1 and TRBJ2-7; TRBD2 is a possible D gene (6 bases). Germline V gene sequence: CDR1 SGHAT, CDR2 FQDESV (reference sequence). The CDR3 loop spans 17 amino acids. Trimming took 5 bases from V and 0 from J, leaving 20 bases between them. CDR3 nucleotide sequence: TGTGCCAGCAGCCGTTACGGGGGAGCGGAGCTCTCCTACGAGCAGTACTTC. This codes for CASSRYGGAELSYEQYF.

V gene TRBV10-2 combines with J gene TRBJ1-2, with unresolved D. In germline, CDR1 is WSHSY, CDR2 SAAADI. Trimming cost V 3 bases and J 3 bases, with 2 bases left between them. CDR3 size: 11 residues. In nucleotides, the CDR3 is TGCGCCAGCAGTGACTACTATGGCTACACCTTC. Amino acids: CASSDYYGYTF.

The genes are TRBV5-4 and TRBJ2-5; 9 bases line up with TRBD1. The J segment lost 0 bases and the V segment lost 10 bases, leaving 10 bases of the junction unmatched. This CDR3 spans 15 amino acids. Germline values: CDR1 SGHNT, CDR2 YYREEE (reference sequence). CDR3 protein: CASSATGGYQETQYF. The CDR3 DNA reads TGTGCCTCATCAGCGACAGGGGGGTACCAAGAGACCCAGTACTTC.

Comments on this clone: The conserved final phenylalanine or tryptophan is absent from the CDR3, which likely points to a read error. No DNA is shown, since the ends of the CDR3 on it are uncertain; the CDR3 is the one TCRdb lists. The CDR3 protein is CAWRTTGGVLRQI. The rearrangement joins TRBV30 to TRBJ1-3. Germline CDR1 is GTSNPN and CDR2 is SVGIG (reference sequence). The CDR3 length is 13 residues, termini included.

This clone has only one observation. This chain connects TRBV7-2 to TRBJ1-4, with D possibly being TRBD1 (6 bases). This CDR3 has 15 residues. The V and J ends lost 5 bases and 3 bases respectively, with 13 bases between them. Germline V gene sequence: CDR1 SGHTA, CDR2 FQGNSA. CDR3 sequence reads: CASSPRWGPNEKLFF. The CDR3 coding sequence is TGTGCCAGCAGCCCTCGTTGGGGGCCTAATGAAAAACTGTTTTTT.

The rearrangement joins TRBV5-8 to TRBJ1-5, with D uncertain. V was clipped by 0 bases and J by 1 base, with 17 bases between them. Germline V CDR1 and CDR2: SGHTS, YDEGEE. This CDR3 comprises 18 residues. The CDR3 DNA reads as TGTGCCAGCAGCTTGGTTCTCGGATACTATCTAAGCAATCAGCCCCAGCATTTT. Protein: CASSLVLGYYLSNQPQHF.

The V and J genes are TRBV2 and TRBJ2-5; 7 bases match TRBD1. The CDR3 spans 15 residues. Trimming cost V 5 bases and J 11 bases; bases outside gene matches: 17. Per the germline V gene, CDR1 is SNHLY and CDR2 is FYNNEI. CDR3 sequence: CASSSVGTDVGRQYF. CDR3 sequence (DNA): TGTGCCAGCAGTTCGGTCGGGACAGACGTCGGAAGACAGTACTTC.

CDR3 coding DNA: TGTGCCAGCAGTTTCACGACAGGGGTGGGGGACAATGAGCAGTTCTTC. Protein sequence: CASSFTTGVGDNEQFF. The chain has TRBV27 and TRBJ2-1; 8 positions match TRBD1. The trim removed 3 bases at V and 5 bases at J, leaving 9 bases unmatched. CDR1 is MNHEY, CDR2 SMNVEV, per germline (reference sequence). This CDR3 is built from 16 residues.

In DNA form, the CDR3 reads TGCGCCAGCAGCCATTGGGTCCGGGACAGGGCGGAAAAACTGTTTTTT. Protein product: CASSHWVRDRAEKLFF. The J gene is TRBJ1-4, the V gene TRBV4-1; TRBD1 agrees at 9 bases. Germline V gene sequence: CDR1 MGHRA, CDR2 YSYEKL. V was pared by 3 bases and J by 8 bases, with 10 bases of the junction left unmatched. There are 16 residues in the CDR3.

The V and J genes are TRBV27 and TRBJ1-1; 7 bases agree with TRBD1. V lost 8 bases and J lost 1; bases outside the gene matches: 7. CDR3 length: 14 amino acids. CDR1 is MNHEY, CDR2 SMNVEV, per germline (reference sequence). This CDR3 reads CASRDSGPNTEAFF. In nucleotides, the CDR3 is TGTGCCAGCCGGGACAGCGGGCCGAACACTGAAGCTTTCTTT.

The chain employs TRBV10-3 and TRBJ1-2; TRBD1 matches 11 bases. V trimming: 6 bases; J trimming: 7 bases; junction bases outside the gene matches: 4. Per the germline V gene, CDR1 is ENHRY and CDR2 is SYGVKD. The CDR3 has 13 residues. The CDR3 here is CAISRDRGFGYTF. CDR3 DNA: TGTGCCATCAGCAGGGACAGGGGGTTTGGCTACACCTTC.

This clone was counted a single time. The CDR3 DNA reads as TGTGCCAGCAGCCCCGTTACTAGCGGGAGGGCCTACGAGCAGTACTTC. The encoded protein is CASSPVTSGRAYEQYF. The rearrangement links TRBV5-6 to TRBJ2-7; 13 positions agree with TRBD2. J gave up 2 bases and V 4 bases, and 6 bases lay outside the gene matches. The CDR3 extends over 16 amino acids. Per germline, CDR1 SGHDT and CDR2 YYEEEE.

This chain uses TRBV5-4 with TRBJ2-5; weak D call: TRBD1 (5 bases). From germline, CDR1 is SGHNT and CDR2 YYREEE (reference sequence). Trimming cost V 4 bases and J 5 bases, with 15 bases left between them. This CDR3 has 14 residues. The CDR3 region has the DNA TGTGCCAGCAGCCCAGGGCCTCCCCCCGAGACCCAGTACTTC. It specifies CASSPGPPPETQYF.